Included here is one T cell receptor beta chain sequence, with context. The clone's antigen remains unknown. Base quality data are lacking; no much larger clone is found one base away. The entry originates in a study of blood T cells in healthy people across ages (dated by TCRdb to the mid-2010s). Describing the broader study: In model experiments, roughly one uniquely barcoded TCR beta cDNA molecule per two T cells was captured by template switching. Two additional independent replicas of 1 million unique cDNA reads from the same blood draw were analyzed for two donors (one aged 18 to 30 and one aged 80 or older). Age-related changes in TCR beta repertoire diversity were measured in the study by deep sequencing normalized with unique cDNA molecular identifiers. Donors of different ages were randomly distributed across sequencing lanes to avoid experimental bias. Four age groups were formed from the donors: young (average about 17 years), middle-aged (approximately 40), aged (around 68) and long-lived (around 82). Beyond this particular receptor, the publication reports: As age increased, observed TCR beta diversity per million T cells dropped in a roughly linear way, and a significant reduction was already evident by age around 41. Compared with the aged group, the long-lived group had more naive CD4+ T cells, fewer expanded clones and increased TCR diversity, a pattern suggesting age selection. Estimates of total diversity from one million sequenced T cells were regarded as lower bounds and underestimates. Conclusive comparison of naive and antigen-experienced compartments was prevented by the profiling of bulk unsorted PBMCs. Observed TCR beta diversity correlated strongly with the percentage of naive T cells measured by flow cytometry. Because the CMV infection status of the donors was unknown, age-related changes in expanded clonotypes may potentially have been confounded.

Donors were a few dozen systemically healthy Caucasian individuals from Russia aged roughly 6 to 90 years. Each donor gave approximately 10 milliliters of peripheral blood, collected into EDTA-treated Vacutainer tubes. Ficoll-Paque density-gradient centrifugation was used to isolate PBMCs, with at least 7 million per sample. Trizol reagent was used to extract total RNA from PBMCs, with at least 5.5 micrograms per sample. The percentages of naive CD45RAhigh/CD27high T cells were determined by flow cytometry on a PBMC aliquot from every donor. Libraries were built with 5' RACE. The sequencer was an Illumina HiSeq 2500. A second PCR of about 6 to 12 cycles was run with a J-beta primer mix and a sample-barcoded 5' primer. A template-switch 5' adaptor carrying 12 random nucleotides introduced a unique molecular identifier onto each TCR beta cDNA molecule. Each sample yielded at least 3 million CDR3-containing paired-end reads. First-strand cDNA was synthesized from all RNA with the Mint cDNA synthesis kit, primed by a TRBC-specific oligonucleotide. Following uracil-DNA glycosylase treatment, a first 18-cycle PCR with universal primers M1SS and BC2_uni_R was performed on all cDNA. The paper's data handling went like this. For normalization, 1 million high-quality reads were randomly selected from each sample, with every read carrying a distinct molecular identifier. Instead of being binned into consensus sequences, reads with shared molecular identifiers were discarded. CDR3 identification, clonotype clustering and error correction used MiTCR with a Q25 quality threshold and the strictest error-elimination algorithm. A nonparametric unseen species model with Euler transformation was used to estimate lower-bound total TCR beta diversity. The raw public data were reprocessed by TCRdb itself: fastp quality trimming at Q25, MiXCR clonotype calling, in-frame beta chains only. One record per CDR3 amino acid sequence lists the most common genes and DNA. V and J calls and clone size were set by TCRdb, not the authors. The sample table lists roughly 800,000 distinct CDR3 sequences, 58% of them with a count of one. The ten largest clones take up 22% of the sample.

The CDR3, cysteine through phenylalanine, is 17 amino acids long. Just the 51-base CDR3 DNA is kept, in frame starting at base 1. Reading the germline V gene (reference sequence) gives CDR1 MNHEY and CDR2 SMNVEV. V sheds 8 bases and J sheds 7 bases, leaving 29 bases between their ends. This receptor was obtained from a man aged 30-40 years in good health. The sample was blood. The chain couples TRBV27 to TRBJ1-2; the D gene lacks a confident call. In nucleotide form, the sequence is TGTGCCAGCTTTCCCTCGGGGATCGCAGGCCTGGTCACTGGCTACACCTTC. This yields the protein CASFPSGIAGLVTGYTF.